A single sample is the source of the 3 T cell receptor beta chains below, sequenced in a study of T cells in Graves' hyperthyroidism and ophthalmopathy. Researchers amplified the TCR beta CDR3 regions from RNA transcripts. During a first-round RT-PCR of the TCR CDR3, the HTBI primer set was used. MiXCR, applied by TCRdb to the multiplex PCR reads, yields one record per CDR3 protein. Of roughly 160,000 distinct CDR3 sequences detected, 9.4% appear once; the ten largest clones hold more than 20%. Sequencing used blood. The source is a woman under 30 with Graves' hyperthyroidism that later progressed to Graves' ophthalmopathy.

Points on this clonotype: It may be a read error: a sequence one base away is much more abundant. The rearrangement uses TRBV6-1 and TRBJ2-7, with 8 bases aligning to TRBD1. J gave up 5 bases and V 6 bases, and 9 bases lay outside the gene matches. Germline loops: CDR1 MNHNS, CDR2 SASEGT. The CDR3 runs 14 residues. The CDR3 nucleotides are TGTGCCAGCAGCCCGACAGGGGAGCGAAACGAGCAGTACTTC. Translating it yields CASSPTGERNEQYF.

There are many counts of this clonotype. The chain couples TRBV2 to TRBJ2-7, with no clear D. The V gene's germline CDR1 is SNHLY and CDR2 FYNNEI. The CDR3 extends over 12 amino acids. V was clipped by 6 bases and J by 6 bases, with 12 bases between them. The DNA of the CDR3 is TGTGCCAGCAGGAATCCGTCATCCGAGCAGTACTTC. It yields the protein CASRNPSSEQYF.

This clonotype was seen repeatedly, ten times or more. This rearrangement joins TRBV2 to TRBJ2-1; TRBD1 might be the D (5 bases). This CDR3 has 14 amino acids. From germline, CDR1 is SNHLY and CDR2 FYNNEI. Between the trimmed V and J ends, which lost 10 bases and 7 bases, there was a span of 20 bases. CDR3 sequence (DNA): TGTGCCATGATGACAGAGGCGTCAGTTAATGAGCAGTTCTTC. Its translation: CAMMTEASVNEQFF.